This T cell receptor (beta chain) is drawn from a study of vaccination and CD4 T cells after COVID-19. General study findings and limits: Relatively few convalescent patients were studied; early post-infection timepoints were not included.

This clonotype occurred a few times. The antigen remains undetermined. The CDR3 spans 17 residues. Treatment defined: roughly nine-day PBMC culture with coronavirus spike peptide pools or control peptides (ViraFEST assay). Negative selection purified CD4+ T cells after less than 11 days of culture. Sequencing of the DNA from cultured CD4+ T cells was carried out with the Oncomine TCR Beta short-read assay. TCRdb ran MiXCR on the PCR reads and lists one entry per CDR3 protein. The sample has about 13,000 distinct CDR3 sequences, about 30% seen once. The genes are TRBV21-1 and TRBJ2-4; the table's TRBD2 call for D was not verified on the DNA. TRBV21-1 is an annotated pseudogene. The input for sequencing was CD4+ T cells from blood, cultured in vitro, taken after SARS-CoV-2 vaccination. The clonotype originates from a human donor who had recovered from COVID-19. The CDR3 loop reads CASSKERGGAGRYIQYF. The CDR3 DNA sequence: TGTGCCAGCAGCAAAGAACGCGGTGGAGCGGGACGGTACATTCAGTACTTC.